Each of the 19 T cell receptor beta chains below was sequenced from the same sample in a study of blood T cells in healthy people across ages. The second PCR ran roughly 7 to 12 cycles with a sample-barcoded 5' primer and J-beta primers. TCRdb re-analysed the 5' RACE reads in MiXCR, keeping a single row per CDR3 protein. In the table there are over 500,000 distinct CDR3 sequences, approximately 52% of which are singletons. Sequencing was done on a sample of blood. These receptors came from a woman of 80 years or more in good health.

In nucleotides, the CDR3 is TGTGCCTGGGAACGAAGTGGTAGCACTGAAGCTTTCTTT. This encodes CAWERSGSTEAFF. The chain has TRBV30 and TRBJ1-1; the D is unclear. Trimming shortened V by 5 bases and J by 4 bases, and 14 bases separated the two germline ends. In germline, CDR1 is GTSNPN, CDR2 SVGIG (reference sequence). The CDR3 consists of 13 residues.

The chain combines TRBV7-6 with TRBJ2-5; 8 bases map to TRBD2. The J call may be incorrect, as the DNA end agrees better with TRBJ2-7. The CDR3 totals 18 residues. Germline V gene data show CDR1 as SGHVS and CDR2 as FNYEAQ. The CDR3, as DNA: TGTGCCAGCAGCTTAAGGACTAGCTTACCGACATCCCCCTACGAGCAGTACTTC. Its protein product is CASSLRTSLPTSPYEQYF.

This clonotype was counted only a few times. J is TRBJ1-2 and V is TRBV14; the match to TRBD1 covers 10 bases. Looked up from germline, CDR1 is SGHDN and CDR2 is FVKESK. The CDR3 has 15 amino acids. V shed 0 bases, J shed 5 bases, and the junction held 3 bases outside the gene matches. The CDR3 is CASSQEGQGKYGYTF. The CDR3 coding sequence is TGTGCCAGCAGCCAAGAGGGACAGGGGAAATATGGCTACACCTTC.

In the case of this clonotype: A read error is possible here, since a much larger clone lies one base away. This chain links TRBV3-1 with TRBJ2-1; TRBD1 or TRBD2 may be the D gene (5 bases each). Germline assignment: CDR1 LGHDT and CDR2 YNNKEL (reference sequence). The CDR3 contains 14 residues. The ends were cut back, 3 bases at V and 6 bases at J, with 12 bases in the middle. The CDR3 loop reads CASSHLGTSNEQFF. CDR3 coding DNA: TGTGCCAGCAGCCACCTCGGGACCAGCAATGAGCAGTTCTTC.

The sample holds many counts of this clonotype. The rearrangement links TRBV20-1 to TRBJ2-3; possibly TRBD1 or TRBD2 for D (5 bases each). The germline V gene encodes CDR1 DFQATT and CDR2 SNEGSKA (reference sequence). The length of the CDR3 is 17 residues. The ends were cut back, 0 bases at V and 0 bases at J, with 16 bases in the middle. In DNA form, the CDR3 reads TGCAGTGCTAGAGATCCCTGGGGGTCGGCTAGCACAGATACGCAGTATTTT. Protein sequence: CSARDPWGSASTDTQYF.

The chain uses TRBV2 and TRBJ2-6; possibly TRBD2 for D (5 bases). Germline CDR1 is SNHLY and CDR2 is FYNNEI. The CDR3 extends over 15 amino acids. Trimming left V 3 bases short and J 4 bases short, with 10 bases between. DNA for the CDR3: TGTGCCAGCAGTGATGACTACGCGGGGGCCAACGTCCTGACTTTC. Translated, it gives CASSDDYAGANVLTF.

A note on this clonotype: The junction departs from the called germline gene at one end, perhaps through a read error. The V and J genes are TRBV20-1 and TRBJ2-1, with 7 bases that match TRBD1. Germline-derived CDR1 and CDR2 are DFQATT and SNEGSKA (reference sequence). There are 15 residues in the CDR3. DNA of the CDR3: TGCAGTGCTACTCTCCAGAGGGGGCTCCACAATGGGCAGTTCTTC. Residues: CSATLQRGLHNGQFF.

The chain links TRBV29-1 to TRBJ1-2, with D possibly being TRBD1 (5 bases). CDR1 is SQVTM, CDR2 ANQGSEA, per germline. V gave up 8 bases and J gave up 6 bases, with 16 bases separating them. This CDR3 has 12 amino acids. The CDR3 bases are TGCAGCCCAAACTGGGCAGGGAATGGCTACACCTTC. Amino acids: CSPNWAGNGYTF.

The sample holds a few counts of this clonotype. The V and J genes are TRBV20-1 and TRBJ1-4, with D perhaps matching TRBD1 (6 bases). Trimming pared 6 bases from V and 4 bases from J, leaving 18 bases between. The germline V gene has CDR1 DFQATT and CDR2 SNEGSKA (reference sequence). The CDR3 loop spans 15 amino acids. The CDR3 reads CSARGPGQFNEKLFF. In DNA form, the CDR3 reads TGCAGTGCCCGTGGGCCAGGACAGTTTAATGAAAAACTGTTTTTT.

The sample holds many counts of this clonotype. The chain is built from TRBV28 and TRBJ2-7; TRBD1 matches 8 bases. Germline CDR1 reads MDHEN; CDR2 reads SYDVKM. With 5 bases clipped from V and 11 bases from J, the junction kept 8 bases outside the gene matches. This CDR3 comprises 12 residues. CDR3 coding DNA: TGTGCCAGCAGTGTCACGGGACAGGCCAAGTACTTC. Translating it yields CASSVTGQAKYF.

The chain has TRBV5-1 and TRBJ2-7; 7 bases fit TRBD1. The J call is in doubt because the DNA end fits TRBJ2-5 better. The CDR3 consists of 14 residues. Germline CDR1 SGHRS, CDR2 YFSETQ. CDR3 sequence reads: CASSIPGTDGTQYF. Here the CDR3 DNA reads TGCGCCAGCAGCATACCCGGGACAGACGGGACCCAGTACTTC.

V gene TRBV5-1 combines with J gene TRBJ1-5; the match to TRBD1 covers 11 bases. This CDR3 has 15 residues. The junction had 4 bases not matched to a gene; V was cut back by 3 bases and J by 5 bases. Germline V gene sequence: CDR1 SGHRS, CDR2 YFSETQ. DNA of the CDR3: TGCGCCAGCAGCTGGACAGGGGGCGCGGATCAGCCCCAGCATTTT. Protein product: CASSWTGGADQPQHF.

This clonotype has a handful of counts. The chain is built from TRBV3-1 and TRBJ2-3, with TRBD2 identical over 10 bases. This CDR3 has 16 residues. With V trimmed by 4 bases and J by 5 bases, 9 bases remained unmatched. Germline values: CDR1 LGHDT, CDR2 YNNKEL (reference sequence). The CDR3 nucleotides are TGTGCCAGCAGCCCCGACCGGCTAGCGGGGGAAGATACGCAGTATTTT. Translated: CASSPDRLAGEDTQYF.

The V gene is TRBV12-3 or TRBV12-4, the J gene TRBJ2-5; the D is unclear. The CDR3 is 13 amino acids. The ends were cut back, 6 bases at V and 2 bases at J, with 10 bases in the middle. The CDR3 nucleotides read TGTGCCAGCAGGGCTTTTAATCAAGAGACCCAGTACTTC. This gives the protein CASRAFNQETQYF.

This clonotype turned up a few times. The J gene is TRBJ2-2, the V gene TRBV28; D call uncertain. With 4 bases removed from V and 4 bases from J, the gap between germline ends came to 19 bases. Germline V gene lookup returns CDR1 MDHEN and CDR2 SYDVKM. The CDR3 is made up of 17 amino acids. CDR3 sequence: CASSSPLLGRATGELFF. The CDR3, as DNA: TGTGCCAGCAGTTCCCCTCTTCTGGGAAGGGCCACCGGGGAGCTGTTTTTT. The full variable domain, with the rest looked up from reference TRBV28 and TRBJ2-2, is DVKVTQSSRYLVKRTGEKVFLECVQDMDHENMFWYRQDPGLGLRLIYFSYDVKMKEKGDIPEGYSVSREKKERFSLILESASTNQTSMYLCASSSPLLGRATGELFFGEGSRLTVL.

This chain links TRBV28 with TRBJ2-3; no clear D gene. V shed 5 bases and J shed 0 bases, with 9 bases lying between them. The CDR3 is made up of 14 amino acids. CDR1 is MDHEN and CDR2 is SYDVKM in the germline V gene. The CDR3 here is CASSPIASTDTQYF. CDR3 sequence (DNA): TGTGCCAGCAGTCCGATAGCTAGCACAGATACGCAGTATTTT. Based on the CDR3 plus reference TRBV28 and TRBJ2-3, the full variable domain is DVKVTQSSRYLVKRTGEKVFLECVQDMDHENMFWYRQDPGLGLRLIYFSYDVKMKEKGDIPEGYSVSREKKERFSLILESASTNQTSMYLCASSPIASTDTQYFGPGTRLTVL.

At least ten counts were recorded for this clonotype. The gene calls are TRBV29-1 and TRBJ1-2, with a weak D call TRBD1 (6 bases). The CDR3 extends over 12 amino acids. Germline CDR1 and CDR2: SQVTM and ANQGSEA. This chain's CDR3 is CSVLSRGYGYTF. The CDR3 coding sequence is TGCAGTGTTTTGTCCAGGGGCTATGGCTACACCTTC.

V is TRBV4-2 and J is TRBJ2-1; D gene ambiguous. V was trimmed by 0 bases and J by 7 bases, leaving 16 bases between them. This CDR3 has 16 residues. Germline V gene lookup returns CDR1 LGHNA and CDR2 YNFKEQ. CDR3 DNA sequence: TGTGCCAGCAGCCAAGAAGTCACGGATCTAGGAAATGAGCAGTTCTTC. Translated: CASSQEVTDLGNEQFF.

This clonotype showed up just a few times. The rearrangement uses TRBV2 and TRBJ1-1; maybe TRBD1 (5 bases). From germline, CDR1 is SNHLY and CDR2 FYNNEI. The CDR3 is 14 residues long. V was trimmed by 6 bases and J by 5 bases, leaving 16 bases between them. This CDR3 is CASSLGRGSTEAFF. CDR3 coding DNA: TGTGCCAGCAGCCTGGGACGGGGTTCGACTGAAGCTTTCTTT.